A selection of T cell receptor beta chains follows, all from one sample in a study of cytotoxic CD8 clonotypes in ibrutinib-treated CLL. Sequencing was performed with immunoSEQ multiplex PCR; in TCRdb, only in-frame clones are kept and a portion is missing. The repertoire holds 200,000 or so clones, with 60% to 80% as singletons. Sequencing used PBMCs, obtained after 12 months of ibrutinib treatment. Every receptor here comes from a human donor with chronic lymphocytic leukemia. CDR3s include the opening cysteine and the closing phenylalanine or tryptophan. D genes are given only for firm matches. For some rows the clone size is stated as once, few or many, or as a class when expanded; others skip it.

TRBV28	TRBJ2-2	once	TRBD1	TGTGCCAGCAGTCCTGGGACAGGCACTCCCGGGGAGCTGTTTTTT	CASSPGTGTPGELFF
TRBV6-5	TRBJ1-3	-	-	TGTGCCAGCAGAGCCCCCCACTCTGGAAACACCATATATTTT	CASRAPHSGNTIYF
TRBV6-5	TRBJ1-2	-	-	TGTGCCAGCAGTTATAAGGCAGGGACCCTCTATGGCTACACCTTC	CASSYKAGTLYGYTF
TRBV11-2	TRBJ1-2	-	-	TGTGCCAGCAGCTTCCCAGGGACATTGGCTACGACCTTC	CASSFPGTLATTF
TRBV5-1	TRBJ2-7	-	TRBD1	TGCGCCAGCAGCGACGGGACAGGGGTGTACGAGCAGTACTTC	CASSDGTGVYEQYF
TRBV5-6	TRBJ1-2	-	TRBD1	TGTGTCAGCAGCTCGACAGGGGATGACAACTATGGCTACACCTTC	CVSSSTGDDNYGYTF
TRBV19	TRBJ1-1	-	-	TGTGCCAGTAGTGCCCAGGGTCCGTCGGGGGAAGCTTTCTTT	CASSAQGPSGEAFF
TRBV5-4	TRBJ2-7	once	TRBD2	TGTGCCAGCAGCTTCACTAGCGGGCTTCCCCCGAGCTCCTACGAGCAGTACTTC	CASSFTSGLPPSSYEQYF
TRBV7-9	TRBJ2-5	-	-	TGTGCCAGCAGCTTAGCGCGGCAGTCCCAAGAGACCCAGTACTTC	CASSLARQSQETQYF
TRBV7-9	TRBJ2-7	-	TRBD1	TGTGCCAGTAGTGGGGGACAGGGGAGGACCTACGAGCAGTACTTC	CASSGGQGRTYEQYF
TRBV5-1	TRBJ2-5	-	-	TGCGCCAGCAGCTTGGGTACAGAAGAGACCCAGTACTTC	CASSLGTEETQYF